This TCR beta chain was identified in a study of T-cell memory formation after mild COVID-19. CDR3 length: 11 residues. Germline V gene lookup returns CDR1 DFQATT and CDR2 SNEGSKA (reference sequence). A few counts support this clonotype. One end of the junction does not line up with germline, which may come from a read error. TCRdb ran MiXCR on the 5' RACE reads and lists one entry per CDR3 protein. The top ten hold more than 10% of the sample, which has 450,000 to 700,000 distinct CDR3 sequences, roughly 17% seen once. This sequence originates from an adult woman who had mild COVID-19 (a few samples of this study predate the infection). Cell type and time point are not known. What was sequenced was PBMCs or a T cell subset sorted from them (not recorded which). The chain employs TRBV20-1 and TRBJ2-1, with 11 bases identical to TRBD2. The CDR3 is CSATKTSGAPF. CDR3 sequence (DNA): TGCAGTGCTACAAAGACTAGCGGGGCCCCCTTC.